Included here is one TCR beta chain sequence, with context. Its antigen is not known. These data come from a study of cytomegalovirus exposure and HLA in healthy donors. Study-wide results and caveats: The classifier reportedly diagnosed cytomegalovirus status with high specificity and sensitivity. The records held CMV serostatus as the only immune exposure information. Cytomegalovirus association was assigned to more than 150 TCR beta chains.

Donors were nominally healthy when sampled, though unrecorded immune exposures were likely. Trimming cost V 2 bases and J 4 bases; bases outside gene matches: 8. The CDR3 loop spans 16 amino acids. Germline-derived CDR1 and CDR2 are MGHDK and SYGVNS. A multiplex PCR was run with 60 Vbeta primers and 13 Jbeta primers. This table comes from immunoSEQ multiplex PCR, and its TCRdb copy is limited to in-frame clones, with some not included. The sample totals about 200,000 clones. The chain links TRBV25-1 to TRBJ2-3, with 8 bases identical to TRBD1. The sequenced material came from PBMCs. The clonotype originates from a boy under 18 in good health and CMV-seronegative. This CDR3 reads CASSEPPGGASDTQYF. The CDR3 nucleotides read TGTGCCAGCAGTGAACCCCCAGGGGGCGCATCAGATACGCAGTATTTT.